This T cell receptor (beta chain) was recovered during a study of control samples from healthy donors and cancer patients. The CDR3 runs 16 residues. Trimming at V came to 6 bases and at J to 0 bases, leaving 9 bases not matched to a gene. CDR1 is SNHLY and CDR2 is FYNNEI in the germline V gene. TCRdb's copy holds only in-frame clones and misses some; the assay was immunoSEQ multiplex PCR. This sample has around 110,000 clones, with 85% to 90% found just once. The V and J genes are TRBV2 and TRBJ1-1; 8 nucleotides align to TRBD1. The sample taken for sequencing was blood. This clonotype was sampled from a woman aged 65 to 85 in good health. The CDR3 region has the DNA TGTGCCAGCAGCGCAAAGCCGGGACAGGTGAACACTGAAGCTTTCTTT. Protein product: CASSAKPGQVNTEAFF.